Sequencing of this T cell receptor beta chain was carried out in a study of beta chain features in type 1 diabetes. This CDR3 spans 15 amino acids. The germline gives CDR1 SGHDT, CDR2 YYEEEE. V shed 2 bases, J shed 2 bases, and the junction held 3 bases outside the gene matches. The investigators reverse transcribed all of the isolated RNA, so they sequenced expressed TCRB transcripts. Sequencing was performed with immunoSEQ multiplex PCR; in TCRdb, only in-frame clones are kept and a portion is missing. The sample lists 400,000 to 600,000 clones, roughly 30% occurring once. In this sample, this clone turned up a few times. Distinct nucleotide sequences in the sample also encode this CDR3.

The sequence came from a young man in good health. The rearrangement joins TRBV5-6 to TRBJ2-1, with 8 bases fitting TRBD1. The sample consisted of naive CD4+ T cells from blood. The CDR3, as DNA: TGTGCCAGCAGCTTCGACAGGGGACCCTACAATGAGCAGTTCTTC. Its translation: CASSFDRGPYNEQFF.